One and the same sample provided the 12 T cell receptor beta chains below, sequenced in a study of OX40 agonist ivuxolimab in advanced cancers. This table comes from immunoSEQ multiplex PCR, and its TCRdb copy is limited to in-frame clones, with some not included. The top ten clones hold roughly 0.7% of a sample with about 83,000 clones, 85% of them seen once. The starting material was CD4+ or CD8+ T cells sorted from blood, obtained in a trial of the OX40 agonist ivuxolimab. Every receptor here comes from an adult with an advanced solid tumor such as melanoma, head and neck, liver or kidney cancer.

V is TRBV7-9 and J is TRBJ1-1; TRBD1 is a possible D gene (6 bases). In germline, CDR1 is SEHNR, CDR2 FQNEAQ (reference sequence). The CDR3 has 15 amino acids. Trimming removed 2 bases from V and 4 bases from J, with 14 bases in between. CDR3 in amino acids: CASSLSGGRVTEAFF. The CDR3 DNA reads TGTGCCAGCAGCTTATCCGGGGGGCGGGTCACTGAAGCTTTCTTT.

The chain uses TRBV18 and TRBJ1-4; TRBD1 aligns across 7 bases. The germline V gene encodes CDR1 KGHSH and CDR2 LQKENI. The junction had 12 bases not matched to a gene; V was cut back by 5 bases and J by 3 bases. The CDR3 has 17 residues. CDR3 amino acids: CASSSITGEQANEKLFF. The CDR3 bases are TGTGCCAGCTCATCAATTACAGGGGAGCAGGCTAATGAAAAACTGTTTTTT.

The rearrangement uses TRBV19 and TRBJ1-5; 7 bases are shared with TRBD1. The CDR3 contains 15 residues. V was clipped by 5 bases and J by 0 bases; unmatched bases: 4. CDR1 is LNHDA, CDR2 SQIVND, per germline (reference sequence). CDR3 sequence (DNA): TGTGCCAGTAGTGGGACAGCGTATAGCAATCAGCCCCAGCATTTT. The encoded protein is CASSGTAYSNQPQHF.

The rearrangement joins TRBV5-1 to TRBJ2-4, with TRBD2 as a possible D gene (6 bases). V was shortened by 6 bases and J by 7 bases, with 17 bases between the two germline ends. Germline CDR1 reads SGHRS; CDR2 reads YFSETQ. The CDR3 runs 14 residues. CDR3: CASTLAPGRNIQYF. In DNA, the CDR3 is TGCGCCAGCACCCTGGCCCCGGGGAGGAACATTCAGTACTTC.

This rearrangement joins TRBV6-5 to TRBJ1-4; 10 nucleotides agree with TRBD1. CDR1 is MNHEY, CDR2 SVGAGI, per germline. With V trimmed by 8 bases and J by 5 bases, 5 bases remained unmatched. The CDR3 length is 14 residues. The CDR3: CASGGGQGNEKLFF. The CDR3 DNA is TGTGCCAGCGGAGGGGGACAGGGGAATGAAAAACTGTTTTTT.

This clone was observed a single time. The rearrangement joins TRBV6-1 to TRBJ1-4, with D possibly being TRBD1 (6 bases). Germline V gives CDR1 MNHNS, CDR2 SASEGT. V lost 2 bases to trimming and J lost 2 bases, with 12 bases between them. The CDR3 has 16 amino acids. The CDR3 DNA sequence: TGTGCCAGCAGTGAATACGACAGGCCGACTAATGAAAAACTGTTTTTT. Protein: CASSEYDRPTNEKLFF.

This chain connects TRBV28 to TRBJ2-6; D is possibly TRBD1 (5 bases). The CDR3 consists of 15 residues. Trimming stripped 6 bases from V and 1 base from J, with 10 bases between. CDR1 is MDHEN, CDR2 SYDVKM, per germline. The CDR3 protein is CASRTDLSGANVLTF. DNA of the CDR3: TGTGCCAGCAGGACAGATTTGTCTGGGGCCAACGTCCTGACTTTC.

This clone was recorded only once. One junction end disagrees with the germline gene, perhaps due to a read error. The DNA of the CDR3 is TGTGCCAGCAGCTCTTCCCCTTTTCGACAGCGGACTTTT. It yields the protein CASSSSPFRQRTF. The chain employs TRBV7-2 and TRBJ1-5, with a weak D call TRBD1 (5 bases). Germline V gene lookup returns CDR1 SGHTA and CDR2 FQGNSA. This CDR3 spans 13 amino acids.

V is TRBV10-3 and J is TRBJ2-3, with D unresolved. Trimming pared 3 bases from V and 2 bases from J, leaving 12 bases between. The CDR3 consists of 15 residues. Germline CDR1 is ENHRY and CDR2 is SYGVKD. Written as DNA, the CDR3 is TGTGCCATCAGTGACCCCCGCGAGGACACAGATACGCAGTATTTT. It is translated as CAISDPREDTDTQYF.

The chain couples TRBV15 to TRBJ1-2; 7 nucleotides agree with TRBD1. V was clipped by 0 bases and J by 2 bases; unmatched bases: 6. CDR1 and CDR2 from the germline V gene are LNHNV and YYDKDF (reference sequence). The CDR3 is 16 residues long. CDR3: CATSRDLRQGNYGYTF. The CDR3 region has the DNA TGTGCCACCAGCAGAGATTTGAGACAGGGAAACTATGGCTACACCTTC.

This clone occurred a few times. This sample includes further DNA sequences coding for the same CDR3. The CDR3 loop reads CAWSARQGDSPLHF. The CDR3 bases are TGTGCCTGGAGTGCCCGACAGGGTGATTCACCCCTCCACTTT. The gene calls are TRBV30 and TRBJ1-6; TRBD1 aligns across 7 bases. The CDR3 covers 14 residues. Germline values: CDR1 GTSNPN, CDR2 SVGIG (reference sequence). Trimming cost V 1 base and J 8 bases; bases outside gene matches: 5.

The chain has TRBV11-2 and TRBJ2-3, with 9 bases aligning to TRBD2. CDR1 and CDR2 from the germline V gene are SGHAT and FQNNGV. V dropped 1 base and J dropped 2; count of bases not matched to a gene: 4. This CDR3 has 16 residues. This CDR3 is CASSLGGLADTDTQYF. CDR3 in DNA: TGTGCCAGCAGCTTAGGGGGACTAGCAGACACAGATACGCAGTATTTT.